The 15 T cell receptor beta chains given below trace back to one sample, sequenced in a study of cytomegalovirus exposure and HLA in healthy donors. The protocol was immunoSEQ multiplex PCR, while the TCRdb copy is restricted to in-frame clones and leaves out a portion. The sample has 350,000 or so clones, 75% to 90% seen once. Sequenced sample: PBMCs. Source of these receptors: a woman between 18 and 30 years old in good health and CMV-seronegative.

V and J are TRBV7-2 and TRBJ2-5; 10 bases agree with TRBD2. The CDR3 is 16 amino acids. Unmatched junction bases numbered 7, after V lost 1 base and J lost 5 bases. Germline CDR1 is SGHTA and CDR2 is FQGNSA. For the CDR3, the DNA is TGTGCCAGCAGCTTAGTAGCGGGAGGTGGTCCGGAGACCCAGTACTTC. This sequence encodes CASSLVAGGGPETQYF.

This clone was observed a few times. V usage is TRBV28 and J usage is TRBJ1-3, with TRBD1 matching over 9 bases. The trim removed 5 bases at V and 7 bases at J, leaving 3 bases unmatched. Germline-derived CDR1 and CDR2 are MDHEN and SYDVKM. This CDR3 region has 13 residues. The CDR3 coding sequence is TGTGCCAGCAGTATCGACAGGGGGAACACCATATATTTT. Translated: CASSIDRGNTIYF.

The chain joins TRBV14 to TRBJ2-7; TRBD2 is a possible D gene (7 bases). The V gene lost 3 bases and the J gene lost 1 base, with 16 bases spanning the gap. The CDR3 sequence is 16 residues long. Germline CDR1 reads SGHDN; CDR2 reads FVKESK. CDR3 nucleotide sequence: TGTGCCAGCAGCCAGGCAAGTCGGGGGGCTTCCTACGAGCAGTACTTC. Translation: CASSQASRGASYEQYF.

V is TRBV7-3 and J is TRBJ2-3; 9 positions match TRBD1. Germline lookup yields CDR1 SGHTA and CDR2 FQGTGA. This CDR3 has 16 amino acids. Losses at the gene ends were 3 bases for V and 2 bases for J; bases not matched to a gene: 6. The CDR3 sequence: CASSFRQGGSTDTQYF. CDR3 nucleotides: TGTGCCAGCAGCTTTAGACAGGGGGGATCCACAGATACGCAGTATTTT.

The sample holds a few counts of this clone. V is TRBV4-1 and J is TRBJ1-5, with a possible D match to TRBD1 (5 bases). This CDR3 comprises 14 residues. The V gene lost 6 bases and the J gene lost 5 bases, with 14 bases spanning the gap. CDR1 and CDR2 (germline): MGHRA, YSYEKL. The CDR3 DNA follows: TGCGCCAGCAGTACAGGAATTACGGATCAGCCCCAGCATTTT. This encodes CASSTGITDQPQHF.

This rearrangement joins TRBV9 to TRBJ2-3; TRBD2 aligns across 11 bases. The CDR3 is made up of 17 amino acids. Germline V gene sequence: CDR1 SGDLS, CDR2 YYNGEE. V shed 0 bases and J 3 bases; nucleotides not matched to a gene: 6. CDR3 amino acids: CASSVGLAGLGTDTQYF. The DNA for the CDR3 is TGTGCCAGCAGCGTAGGACTAGCGGGACTCGGGACAGATACGCAGTATTTT.

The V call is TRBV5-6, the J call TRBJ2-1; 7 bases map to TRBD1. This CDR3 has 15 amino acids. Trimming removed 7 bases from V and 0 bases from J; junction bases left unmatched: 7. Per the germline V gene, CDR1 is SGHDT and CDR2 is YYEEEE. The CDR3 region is CASGVDRSSYNEQFF. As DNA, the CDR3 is TGTGCCAGCGGGGTGGACAGGAGCTCCTACAATGAGCAGTTCTTC. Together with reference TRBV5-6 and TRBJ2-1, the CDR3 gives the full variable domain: DAGVTQSPTHLIKTRGQQVTLRCSPKSGHDTVSWYQQALGQGPQFIFQYYEEEERQRGNFPDRFSGHQFPNYSSELNVNALLLGDSALYLCASGVDRSSYNEQFFGPGTRLTVL.

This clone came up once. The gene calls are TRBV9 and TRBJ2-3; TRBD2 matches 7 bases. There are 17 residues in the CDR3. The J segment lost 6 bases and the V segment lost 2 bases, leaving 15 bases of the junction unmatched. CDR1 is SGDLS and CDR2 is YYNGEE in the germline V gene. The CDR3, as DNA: TGTGCCAGCAGCGTTCCCTCAGCGGGAACCCCCAGGGATACGCAGTATTTT. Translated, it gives CASSVPSAGTPRDTQYF.

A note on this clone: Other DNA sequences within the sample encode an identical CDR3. In DNA form, the CDR3 reads TGCGCCAGCAGCTTGGCGGGGGGGAATCAGCCCCAGCATTTT. The encoded protein is CASSLAGGNQPQHF. The chain employs TRBV5-1 and TRBJ1-5; D is possibly TRBD1 (5 bases). V was clipped by 0 bases and J by 4 bases, with 8 bases between them. The CDR3 runs 14 residues. Germline V lookup: CDR1 SGHRS, CDR2 YFSETQ.

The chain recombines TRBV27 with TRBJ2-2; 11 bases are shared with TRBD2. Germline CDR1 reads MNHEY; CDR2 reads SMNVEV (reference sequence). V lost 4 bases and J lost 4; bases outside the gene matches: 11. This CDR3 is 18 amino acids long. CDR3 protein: CASSSRLAGRVFTGELFF. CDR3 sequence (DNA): TGTGCCAGCAGTTCAAGACTAGCGGGGAGGGTGTTCACCGGGGAGCTGTTTTTT.

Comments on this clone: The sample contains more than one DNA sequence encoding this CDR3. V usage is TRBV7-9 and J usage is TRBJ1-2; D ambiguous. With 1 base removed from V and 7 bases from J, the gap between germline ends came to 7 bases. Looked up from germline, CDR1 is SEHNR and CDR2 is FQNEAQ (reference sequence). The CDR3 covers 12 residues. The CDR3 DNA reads TGTGCCAGCAGCTTAGAGGGAGGTGGCTACACCTTC. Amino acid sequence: CASSLEGGGYTF. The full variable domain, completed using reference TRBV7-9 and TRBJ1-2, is DTGVSQNPRHKITKRGQNVTFRCDPISEHNRLYWYRQTLGQGPEFLTYFQNEAQLEKSRLLSDRFSAERPKGSFSTLEIQRTEQGDSAMYLCASSLEGGGYTFGSGTRLTVV.

The CDR3 region has the DNA TGTGCCAGCCGGCCGGAGGGGTCCACCCGTAATGAGCAGTTCTTC. This translates into CASRPEGSTRNEQFF. The chain uses TRBV2 and TRBJ2-1, with D perhaps matching TRBD2 (6 bases). The CDR3 runs 15 residues. Germline CDR1 is SNHLY and CDR2 is FYNNEI. Trimming shortened V by 8 bases and J by 7 bases, and 21 bases separated the two germline ends.

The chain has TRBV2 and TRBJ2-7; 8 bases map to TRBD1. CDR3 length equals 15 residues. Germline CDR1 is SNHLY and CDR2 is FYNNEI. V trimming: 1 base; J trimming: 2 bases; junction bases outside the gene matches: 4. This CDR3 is CASSEVRTGPYEQYF. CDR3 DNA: TGTGCCAGCAGTGAAGTAAGGACAGGGCCCTACGAGCAGTACTTC.

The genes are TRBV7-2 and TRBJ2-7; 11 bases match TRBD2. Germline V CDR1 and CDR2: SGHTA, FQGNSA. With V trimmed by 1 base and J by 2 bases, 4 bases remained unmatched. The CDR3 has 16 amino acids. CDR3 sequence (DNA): TGTGCCAGCAGCTTAGTGACTAGCGGGATTCCCTACGAGCAGTACTTC. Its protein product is CASSLVTSGIPYEQYF.

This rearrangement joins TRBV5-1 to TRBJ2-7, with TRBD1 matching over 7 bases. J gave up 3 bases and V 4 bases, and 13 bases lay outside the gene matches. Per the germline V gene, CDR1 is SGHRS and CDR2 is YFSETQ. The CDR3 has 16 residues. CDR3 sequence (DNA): TGCGCCAGCAGCAAACGACGGGACAGAACTCGCTACGAGCAGTACTTC. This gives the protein CASSKRRDRTRYEQYF.